The clone carrying this TCR beta chain was picked up a small number of times. Its matching antigen is unknown. The data stem from a study of T cell repertoires in cytomegalovirus infection. Study overall: The public TCR beta signatures pointed to both CMV infection and matching HLA type.

TCRdb fed the reads into MiXCR, producing one record per CDR3 protein. Of some 120,000 distinct CDR3 sequences listed, around a tenth were seen once; the top ten hold 30% to 40%. Study results and caveats: HLA-C-restricted CMV clonotypes gave the most frequent clonotype in two of eight donors. Public TCR beta family frequency separated CMV-and-HLA carriers, including in an independent cohort.

This CDR3 spans 13 amino acids. CDR1 and CDR2 from the germline V gene are MDHEN and SYDVKM. V lost 6 bases to trimming and J lost 4 bases, with 12 bases between them. The clonotype originates from a human donor in good health (CMV status not recorded). Some clones in this sample may be carry-over from other donors' samples. The specimen sequenced was PBMCs, sequenced either directly or after in vitro stimulation (not recorded which). The chain uses TRBV28 and TRBJ1-2; the D is unclear. Here the CDR3 reads CASSRISPYGYTF. The CDR3 nucleotides read TGTGCCAGCAGCCGAATTTCCCCCTATGGCTACACCTTC.